This T cell receptor beta chain is drawn from a study of OX40 agonist ivuxolimab in advanced cancers. The study in broad terms: Ivuxolimab was an agonistic, fully human IgG2 monoclonal antibody directed against OX40 (CD134), a costimulatory receptor. Intravenous ivuxolimab was administered to patients every 2 weeks at six dose levels: 0.01, 0.1, 0.3, 1.5, 3 and 10 mg/kg. The paper covers the monotherapy dose-escalation part of the phase I ivuxolimab trial, which included N ≈ 50 patients. Peripheral TCRbeta sequencing aimed to test whether ivuxolimab altered TCR sequence diversity and caused clonal T-cell expansion. Among the 52 dose-escalation patients, some 20 had hepatocellular carcinoma, about 15 melanoma, 9 renal cell carcinoma and 9 head and neck cancer. Patients were allowed to have had prior anti-PD-1, anti-PD-L1 or anti-CTLA-4 therapy, and around two fifths of the dose-escalation patients had been treated with checkpoint inhibitors. In the dose-escalation cohort, around four fifths of patients were male, and the mean age was roughly 60 years with a range of roughly 20 to 85. Three dose-escalation patients achieved partial responses, one with hepatocellular carcinoma and two with cutaneous melanoma.

Genomic DNA was isolated from the sorted cells so that the TCRbeta CDR3 region could be sequenced. The immunoSEQ Assay was used to sequence the TCRbeta CDR3 regions. The clones in this table, taken by TCRdb from immuneACCESS, are in-frame only. Not every clone is retained; where verified, under half of the shortfall comes from an unresolved V gene, and the cause of the rest is unknown. This sample comprises tens of thousands of clones, 93% of them detected only once. The leading ten clones occupy around 6% of the sample. Patients with a history of autoimmune disease or receiving systemic immunosuppression were excluded from the trial. Peripheral blood for TCR sequencing was drawn from every dose cohort at baseline, at cycle 4 day 1 and at cycle 7 day 1. Samples were obtained from an open-label, multicenter, first-in-human phase I dose-escalation trial of ivuxolimab. Adults with locally advanced or metastatic melanoma, renal cell, hepatocellular, or head and neck squamous cell carcinoma were enrolled in the trial. Before TCR sequencing, CD4+ and CD8+ T cells were separately sorted from peripheral blood.

Reading the germline V gene gives CDR1 SGHTA and CDR2 FQGNSA. The CDR3 contains 12 residues, cysteine and phenylalanine counted. The kept DNA is CDR3 alone, 36 bases in frame from the first base. V loses 3 bases of germline sequence and J loses 6 bases, and the interval between the two ends is 9 bases. The paper as a whole reports these results and caveats: In partial responders in the 0.1-3.0 mg/kg groups, normalized peripheral clonal expansion was found to be among the lowest, especially among CD8+ T cells. After ivuxolimab, more expanded clones were found on average in CD8+ T cells than in CD4+ T cells. Low levels of normalized T-cell clonal expansion were also seen in some patients who did not respond. The antigen specificity of the peripheral T cells that underwent clonal expansion was not determined. At doses from 0.1 to 3.0 mg/kg, clonal expansion was seen in both CD4+ and CD8+ blood T cells between baseline and week 6.

This clone was picked up one time. The antigen it binds to is not known. Base qualities are not at hand, and no much larger clone is one base apart. Source: CD4+ or CD8+ T cells sorted from blood, taken in a trial of the OX40 agonist ivuxolimab. This TCR was recovered from an adult with an advanced solid tumor such as melanoma, head and neck, liver or kidney cancer. The chain is assembled from TRBV7-2 and TRBJ2-7, with TRBD2 as a weak D call on 5 bases. For the CDR3, the sequence is CASSFSGVEQYF. The nucleotides read TGTGCCAGCAGCTTCTCCGGGGTCGAGCAGTACTTC.